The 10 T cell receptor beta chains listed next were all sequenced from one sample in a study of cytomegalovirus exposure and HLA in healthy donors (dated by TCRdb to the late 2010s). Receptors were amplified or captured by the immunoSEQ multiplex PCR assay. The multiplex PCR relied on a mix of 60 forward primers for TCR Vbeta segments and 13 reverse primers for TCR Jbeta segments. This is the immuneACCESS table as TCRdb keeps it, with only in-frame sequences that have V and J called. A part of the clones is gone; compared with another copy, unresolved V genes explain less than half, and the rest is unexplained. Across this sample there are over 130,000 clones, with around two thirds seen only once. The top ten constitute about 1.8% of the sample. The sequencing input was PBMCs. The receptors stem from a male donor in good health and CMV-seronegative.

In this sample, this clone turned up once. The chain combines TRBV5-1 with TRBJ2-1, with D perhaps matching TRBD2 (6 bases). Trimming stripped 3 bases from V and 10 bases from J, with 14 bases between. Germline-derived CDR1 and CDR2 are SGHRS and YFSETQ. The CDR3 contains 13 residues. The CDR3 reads CASSWDFGCEQFF. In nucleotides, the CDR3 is TGCGCCAGCAGCTGGGACTTTGGGTGCGAGCAGTTCTTC.

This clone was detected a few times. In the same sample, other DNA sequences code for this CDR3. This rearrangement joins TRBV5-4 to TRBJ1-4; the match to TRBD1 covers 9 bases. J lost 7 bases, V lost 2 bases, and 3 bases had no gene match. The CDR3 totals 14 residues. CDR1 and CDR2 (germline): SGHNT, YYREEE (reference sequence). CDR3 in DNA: TGTGCCAGCAGCTTACAGGGGGCCGCTGAAAAACTGTTTTTT. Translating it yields CASSLQGAAEKLFF.

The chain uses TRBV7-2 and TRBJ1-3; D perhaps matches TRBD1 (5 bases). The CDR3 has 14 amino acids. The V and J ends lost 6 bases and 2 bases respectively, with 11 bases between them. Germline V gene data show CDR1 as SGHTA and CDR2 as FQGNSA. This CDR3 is CASSQGLAGNTIYF. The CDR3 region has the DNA TGTGCCAGCAGTCAGGGTCTCGCTGGAAACACCATATATTTT.

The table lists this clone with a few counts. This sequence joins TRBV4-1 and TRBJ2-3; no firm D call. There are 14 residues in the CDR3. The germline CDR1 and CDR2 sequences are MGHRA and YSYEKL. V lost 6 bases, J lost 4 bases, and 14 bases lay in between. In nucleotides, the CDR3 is TGCGCCAGCAGACCTTTACTCCCCCCAGATACGCAGTATTTT. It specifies CASRPLLPPDTQYF.

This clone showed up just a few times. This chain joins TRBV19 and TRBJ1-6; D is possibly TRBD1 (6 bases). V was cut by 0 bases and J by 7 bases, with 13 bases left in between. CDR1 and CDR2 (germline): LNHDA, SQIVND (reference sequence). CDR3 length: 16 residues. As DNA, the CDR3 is TGTGCCAGTAGTATAGATCCAGGGGACGTAAATTCACCCCTCCACTTT. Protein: CASSIDPGDVNSPLHF.

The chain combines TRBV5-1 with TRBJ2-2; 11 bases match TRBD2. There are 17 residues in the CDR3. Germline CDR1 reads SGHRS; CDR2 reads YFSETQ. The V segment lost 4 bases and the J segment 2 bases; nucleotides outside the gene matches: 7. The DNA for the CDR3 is TGCGCCAGCAGCAGCCTAGCGGGGGGAGGAAACACCGGGGAGCTGTTTTTT. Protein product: CASSSLAGGGNTGELFF.

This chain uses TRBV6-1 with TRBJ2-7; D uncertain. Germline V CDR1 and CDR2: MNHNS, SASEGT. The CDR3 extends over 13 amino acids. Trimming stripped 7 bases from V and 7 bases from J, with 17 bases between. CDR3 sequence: CASKIAYLREQYF. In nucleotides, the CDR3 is TGTGCCAGCAAGATAGCCTATCTTCGGGAGCAGTACTTC.

The CDR3, as DNA: TGCGCCAGCAGCCGGGGGGAGCACACTGAAGCTTTCTTT. Translation: CASSRGEHTEAFF. V is TRBV4-1 and J is TRBJ1-1; perhaps TRBD1 as D (5 bases). The germline V gene encodes CDR1 MGHRA and CDR2 YSYEKL. The germline V and J ends were trimmed by 4 bases and 3 bases, with 9 bases remaining between them. The CDR3 totals 13 residues.

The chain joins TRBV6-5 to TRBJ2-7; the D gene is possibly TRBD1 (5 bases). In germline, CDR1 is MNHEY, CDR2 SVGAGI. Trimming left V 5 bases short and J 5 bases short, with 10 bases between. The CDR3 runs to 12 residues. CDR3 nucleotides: TGTGCCAGCAGTGAAACAGGCGACGAGCAGTACTTC. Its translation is CASSETGDEQYF.

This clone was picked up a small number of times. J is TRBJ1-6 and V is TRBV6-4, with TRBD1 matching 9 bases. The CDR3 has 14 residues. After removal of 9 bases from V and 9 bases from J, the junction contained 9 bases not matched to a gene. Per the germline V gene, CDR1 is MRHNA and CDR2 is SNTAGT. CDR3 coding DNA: TGTGCCAGTGCCCCGACAGGGGGGAGTTCACCCCTCCACTTT. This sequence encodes CASAPTGGSSPLHF.